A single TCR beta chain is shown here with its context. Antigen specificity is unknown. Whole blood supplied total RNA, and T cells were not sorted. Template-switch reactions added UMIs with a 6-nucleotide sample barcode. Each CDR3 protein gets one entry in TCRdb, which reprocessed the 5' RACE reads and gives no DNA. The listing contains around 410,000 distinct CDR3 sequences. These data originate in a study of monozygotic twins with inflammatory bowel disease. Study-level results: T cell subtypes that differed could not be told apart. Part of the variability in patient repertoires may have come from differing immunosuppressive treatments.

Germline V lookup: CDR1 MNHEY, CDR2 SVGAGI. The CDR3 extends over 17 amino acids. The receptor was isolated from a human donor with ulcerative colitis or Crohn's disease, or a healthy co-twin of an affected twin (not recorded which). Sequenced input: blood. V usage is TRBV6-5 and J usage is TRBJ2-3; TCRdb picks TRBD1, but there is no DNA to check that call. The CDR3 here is CASSYSGQRLGPDTQYF.